This T cell receptor (beta chain) was captured in a study of pediatric ulcerative colitis. This CDR3 comprises 14 residues. Assay: immunoSEQ multiplex PCR; the TCRdb copy retains only in-frame clones and omits some. Found here are about 36,000 clones, 73% of them singletons; the top ten hold 0.7% to 0.95%. Rectal tissue came from one to two pinch biopsies taken at colonoscopy. In its sample, this clone was seen a few times. Sequenced input: gut tissue. The rearrangement joins TRBV21-1 to TRBJ2-7; the table's D gene call, TRBD1, was not cross checked with the DNA. TRBV21-1 is recorded as a pseudogene. The sequence came from a boy aged 5-17 years with moderate ulcerative colitis. Here the CDR3 DNA reads TGTGCCAGCGGCAAAGGACAGGGGAGGCACGAGCAGTACTTC. Translation gives CASGKGQGRHEQYF.